These T cell receptor beta chains were read from a single sample in a study of blood T cell repertoires in COVID-19. Data came from immunoSEQ multiplex PCR; TCRdb stores just in-frame clones and leaves some out. The data contain 350,000 to 450,000 clones, about 87% of them singletons. Sequencing was performed on PBMCs or T cells enriched from blood (not recorded which). The receptors stem from a man between 35 and 55 years old in a cohort exposed to, infected with or recovered from COVID-19 (not recorded which). Both conserved end residues are part of each CDR3. The order of the fields is J gene, V gene, clone size, D gene, CDR3 protein, CDR3 DNA. The D gene is left open where the match is weak. The size field is filled for only some rows; it gives once, few, many or a size class.

TRBJ2-7,TRBV4-2,-,TRBD2,CASRLGLAGNYEQYF,TGTGCCAGCAGACTAGGACTAGCGGGTAACTACGAGCAGTACTTC
TRBJ2-1,TRBV6-5,-,TRBD2,CASRDGLGKFF,TGTGCCAGCAGGGACGGACTAGGGAAGTTCTTC
TRBJ2-1,TRBV5-1,once,TRBD1,CASSLEGTGPPGEQFF,TGCGCCAGCAGCTTGGAAGGGACAGGGCCTCCTGGGGAGCAGTTCTTC
TRBJ2-1,TRBV29-1,once,TRBD1,CSARDRGSYNEQFF,TGCAGCGCCCGGGACAGGGGTTCCTACAATGAGCAGTTCTTC
TRBJ2-1,TRBV18,once,TRBD2,CASSVAGGKDNEQFF,TGTGCCAGCTCGGTAGCGGGAGGGAAGGACAATGAGCAGTTCTTC
TRBJ1-2,TRBV10-1,-,-,CARRQHYGYTF,TGCGCCAGAAGACAGCACTATGGCTACACCTTC
TRBJ2-3,TRBV21-1,few,-,CASSKATSGTPLGTDTQYF,TGTGCCAGCAGCAAAGCGACTAGCGGGACCCCTCTAGGCACAGATACGCAGTATTTT
TRBJ1-5,TRBV2,-,-,CASRGDFPHQPQHF,TGTGCCAGCAGGGGTGACTTCCCTCATCAGCCCCAGCATTTT
TRBJ1-1,TRBV27,-,-,CASSFRRSAAIPLSMNTEAFF,TGTGCCAGCAGTTTCCGGCGGTCGGCAGCGATCCCACTCTCCATGAACACTGAAGCTTTCTTT
TRBJ1-6,TRBV7-9,-,TRBD1,CASSFPGGSSYNSPLHF,TGTGCCAGCAGCTTTCCAGGGGGAAGCTCCTATAATTCACCCCTCCACTTT
TRBJ2-7,TRBV5-6,-,-,CASRSRGGSYEQYF,TGTGCCAGCAGGTCCAGGGGTGGATCCTACGAGCAGTACTTC
TRBJ1-1,TRBV5-6,-,-,CASSLSVGMAFF,TGTGCCAGCAGCTTGAGCGTCGGGATGGCTTTCTTT
TRBJ1-2,TRBV4-1,-,-,CASSQDPLTVGGYTF,TGCGCCAGCAGCCAAGATCCCCTAACGGTGGGCGGCTACACCTTC
TRBJ2-3,TRBV3-1/TRBV3-2,once,-,CASSFPGLPDTQYF,TGTGCCAGCAGCTTTCCGGGACTCCCTGATACGCAGTATTTT
TRBJ2-6,TRBV7-2,once,-,CASSLVFSRLYSGANVLTF,TGTGCCAGCAGCTTAGTGTTCAGCCGACTCTACTCTGGGGCCAACGTCCTGACTTTC
TRBJ1-6,TRBV6-5,-,-,CASSYRGASSDSPLHF,TGTGCCAGCAGTTACCGGGGAGCTAGTAGTGATTCACCCCTCCACTTT
TRBJ1-3,TRBV28,-,TRBD1,CASSLDRAGNTIYF,TGTGCCAGCAGTTTAGACAGGGCTGGAAACACCATATATTTT
TRBJ1-1,TRBV4-1,-,TRBD1,CASSHGQVSSVAAEAFF,TGCGCCAGCAGCCACGGACAGGTTTCGTCTGTGGCCGCTGAAGCTTTCTTT
TRBJ2-1,TRBV5-1,-,TRBD2,CASSTKTGGNEQFF,TGCGCCAGCAGCACAAAAACGGGAGGCAATGAGCAGTTCTTC
TRBJ2-7,TRBV11-2,-,-,CASRSGKEQYF,TGTGCCAGCAGATCAGGGAAAGAGCAGTACTTC
TRBJ1-6,TRBV28,-,-,CASSLWTETYNSPLHF,TGTGCCAGCAGTTTATGGACAGAGACATATAATTCACCCCTCCACTTT
TRBJ2-2,TRBV5-1,-,TRBD1,CASSLGTTTGPPGELFF,TGCGCCAGCAGCCTTGGGACGACGACAGGGCCCCCCGGGGAGCTGTTTTTT
TRBJ2-3,TRBV2,-,-,CASKGLFTDTQYF,TGTGCCAGTAAGGGACTGTTCACAGATACGCAGTATTTT
TRBJ1-1,TRBV6-2/TRBV6-3,-,-,CASSYGGNTEAFF,TGTGCCAGCAGTTATGGAGGGAACACTGAAGCTTTCTTT
TRBJ1-1,TRBV5-1,-,TRBD1,CASSLGDRGLNTEAFF,TGCGCCAGCAGCTTGGGAGACAGGGGGCTCAACACTGAAGCTTTCTTT
TRBJ1-1,TRBV6-1,-,-,CASSEFKSGNTEAFF,TGTGCCAGCAGTGAATTCAAGTCCGGGAACACTGAAGCTTTCTTT
TRBJ2-7,TRBV9,-,-,CASSVDRGGEQYF,TGTGCCAGCAGCGTAGACAGGGGGGGTGAGCAGTACTTC
TRBJ2-1,TRBV3-1/TRBV3-2,-,-,CASSQDGGLTYNEQFF,TGTGCCAGCAGCCAAGATGGTGGACTTACCTACAATGAGCAGTTCTTC
TRBJ2-3,TRBV14,-,-,CASSQFSGAWGTDTQYF,TGTGCCAGCAGCCAATTTAGTGGAGCATGGGGCACAGATACGCAGTATTTT
TRBJ1-4,TRBV28,-,-,CASSRGGRTNEKLFF,TGTGCCAGCAGCAGGGGTGGAAGGACTAATGAAAAACTGTTTTTT
TRBJ1-2,TRBV5-1,-,-,CASSPGEGGYGYTF,TGCGCCAGCAGCCCCGGAGAGGGCGGGTATGGCTACACCTTC
TRBJ2-2,TRBV6-5,-,-,CASSYGQVDTGELFF,TGTGCCAGCAGTTACGGGCAGGTCGACACCGGGGAGCTGTTTTTT
TRBJ1-2,TRBV6-5,-,-,CASSYYNRVDGYTF,TGTGCCAGCAGTTACTATAACAGGGTTGATGGCTACACCTTC
TRBJ1-6,TRBV10-3,-,-,CAISESAGSNSPLHF,TGTGCCATCAGTGAGTCGGCGGGTTCCAATTCACCCCTCCACTTT
TRBJ2-3,TRBV5-1,-,-,CASSERVPDTQYF,TGCGCCAGCAGCGAGAGAGTCCCAGATACGCAGTATTTT
TRBJ2-3,TRBV5-1,-,TRBD2,CASAGLAGTDTQYF,TGCGCCAGCGCGGGACTAGCGGGCACAGATACGCAGTATTTT
TRBJ2-3,TRBV19,-,-,CASTRDNTDTQYF,TGTGCCAGTACCCGGGACAACACAGATACGCAGTATTTT
TRBJ2-7,TRBV7-9,-,-,CASSLKGDRAYEQYF,TGTGCCAGCAGCCTAAAGGGTGACAGAGCCTACGAGCAGTACTTC
TRBJ2-7,TRBV18,-,-,CASSPSSGYTYEQYF,TGTGCCAGCTCACCGTCCAGCGGTTATACCTACGAGCAGTACTTC
TRBJ2-1,TRBV2,-,-,CASSEAREISYNEQFF,TGTGCCAGCAGTGAAGCTCGGGAAATATCCTACAATGAGCAGTTCTTC
TRBJ2-3,TRBV4-1,-,-,CASSQDPGRGATDTQYF,TGCGCCAGCAGCCAAGATCCAGGGAGGGGGGCCACAGATACGCAGTATTTT
TRBJ2-1,TRBV5-1,-,TRBD2,CASSLVGTSGRGEQFF,TGCGCCAGCAGCTTGGTTGGGACTAGCGGGAGAGGTGAGCAGTTCTTC
TRBJ2-7,TRBV5-1,-,TRBD1,CASSFGQGNYEQYF,TGCGCCAGCAGCTTCGGACAGGGAAACTACGAGCAGTACTTC
TRBJ2-3,TRBV5-1,few,TRBD2,CASSQREVPDTQYF,TGCGCCAGCAGCCAGCGGGAGGTTCCAGATACGCAGTATTTT
TRBJ1-4,TRBV30,-,TRBD1,CAWKGQAPNEKLFF,TGTGCCTGGAAGGGACAGGCTCCTAATGAAAAACTGTTTTTT
TRBJ2-3,TRBV5-1,-,TRBD2,CASSLGFTSGTGTDTQYF,TGCGCCAGCAGCTTGGGATTCACTAGCGGGACTGGGACAGATACGCAGTATTTT
TRBJ1-2,TRBV6-5,-,-,CASKHGTSQAYGYTF,TGTGCCAGCAAACACGGTACTAGTCAAGCCTATGGCTACACCTTC
TRBJ2-3,TRBV11-3,-,-,CASSLAGEGTDTQYF,TGTGCCAGCAGCTTAGCGGGAGAGGGCACAGATACGCAGTATTTT
TRBJ1-3,TRBV19,-,TRBD1,CASGDRGNTIYF,TGTGCCAGTGGGGACAGAGGAAACACCATATATTTT
TRBJ2-1,TRBV9,-,TRBD2,CASSLSGSSYNEQFF,TGTGCCAGCAGCCTCAGCGGGAGCTCCTACAATGAGCAGTTCTTC
TRBJ1-1,TRBV18,-,TRBD1,CASSGTAGTEAFF,TGTGCCAGCTCGGGGACAGCGGGCACTGAAGCTTTCTTT
TRBJ2-3,TRBV4-2,few,TRBD1,CASSRENRQGTDTQYF,TGTGCCAGCAGCCGAGAGAATCGACAGGGAACAGATACGCAGTATTTT
TRBJ2-7,TRBV3-1/TRBV3-2,-,-,CASSSTGYEQYF,TGTGCCAGCAGCTCGACAGGCTACGAGCAGTACTTC
TRBJ1-2,TRBV6-5,few,-,CASTNSNYGYTF,TGTGCCAGCACCAACAGCAACTATGGCTACACCTTC
TRBJ2-7,TRBV25-1,once,-,CASSQGTPPYEQYF,TGTGCCAGCAGCCAGGGCACCCCCCCCTACGAGCAGTACTTC
TRBJ1-3,TRBV27,once,-,CASSPTGTSGNTIYF,TGTGCCAGCAGTCCCACAGGTACCTCTGGAAACACCATATATTTT
TRBJ2-2,TRBV4-2,-,TRBD2,CASSQVLAGGLDTGELFF,TGTGCCAGCAGCCAAGTACTAGCGGGAGGGCTCGACACCGGGGAGCTGTTTTTT
TRBJ2-1,TRBV19,-,-,CASSSHRPSSYNEQFF,TGTGCCAGTAGTAGCCACAGGCCCAGCTCCTACAATGAGCAGTTCTTC
TRBJ2-5,TRBV29-1,-,TRBD2,CSVGFLAEEETQYF,TGCAGCGTTGGCTTTCTAGCGGAGGAAGAGACCCAGTACTTC